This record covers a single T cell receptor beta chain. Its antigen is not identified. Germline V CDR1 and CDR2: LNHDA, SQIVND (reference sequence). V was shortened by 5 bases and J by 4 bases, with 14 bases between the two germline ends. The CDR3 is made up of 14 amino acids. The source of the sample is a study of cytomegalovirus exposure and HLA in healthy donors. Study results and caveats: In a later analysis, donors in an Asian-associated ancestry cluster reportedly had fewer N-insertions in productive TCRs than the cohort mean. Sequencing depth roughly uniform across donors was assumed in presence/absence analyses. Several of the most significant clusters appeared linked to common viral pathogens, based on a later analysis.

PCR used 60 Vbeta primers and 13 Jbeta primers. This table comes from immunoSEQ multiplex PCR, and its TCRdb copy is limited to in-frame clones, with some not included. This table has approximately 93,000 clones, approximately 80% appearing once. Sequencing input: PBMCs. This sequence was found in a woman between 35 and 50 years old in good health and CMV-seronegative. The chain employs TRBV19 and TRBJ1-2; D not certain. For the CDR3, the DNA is TGTGCCAGTAGTGCGCTCGAGGGATTCTATGGCTACACCTTC. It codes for CASSALEGFYGYTF.